This TCR beta chain stems from a study of early T cells in non-severe SARS-CoV-2 infection. CDR1 is LGHNT and CDR2 is FRNRAP in the germline V gene. The CDR3 runs to 11 residues. V was pared by 7 bases and J by 5 bases, with 8 bases between. This clonotype was counted ten times or more. Using its own MiXCR run on the 5' RACE reads, TCRdb lists one record per CDR3 protein. Of more than 60,000 distinct CDR3 sequences listed, 9.5% are singletons. The V gene is TRBV12-5, the J gene TRBJ2-5; D remains ambiguous. This TCR was sampled from an adult who was a healthcare worker with PCR-confirmed SARS-CoV-2 infection or an uninfected control (not recorded which). The sample taken for sequencing was whole blood. The DNA of the CDR3 is TGTGCTAGTGCCATTAGGGAGACCCAGTACTTC. It specifies CASAIRETQYF.